The 12 T cell receptor beta chains below all came from one sample that was sequenced in a study of metastatic and nonmetastatic thyroid tumors. Thyroid surgery was performed in patients who had received no treatment beforehand. TCRdb re-analyzed the PCR reads using MiXCR. The table lists about 15,000 clones, about 25% of them singletons, with about 20% in the top ten. Specimen: tumor tissue. The source of these receptors is a female donor with papillary thyroid cancer or a benign thyroid nodule (not recorded which). Some clones in this sample may be carry-over from other donors' samples.

At least ten counts were recorded for this clone. Other DNA variants within this sample encode the same CDR3. The rearrangement joins TRBV9 to TRBJ1-1; no firm D call. Germline CDR1 reads SGDLS; CDR2 reads YYNGEE. The CDR3 has 15 amino acids. V was shortened by 0 bases and J by 3 bases, with 12 bases between the two germline ends. CDR3 sequence reads: CASSVASDPYTEAFF. The CDR3 DNA reads as TGTGCCAGCAGCGTAGCTTCCGACCCTTACACTGAAGCTTTCTTT.

At least ten counts were recorded for this clone. The chain is built from TRBV9 and TRBJ1-2, with a possible D match to TRBD1 (5 bases). The germline V gene has CDR1 SGDLS and CDR2 YYNGEE. V lost 3 bases and J 6 bases, leaving 12 bases between the germline ends. The CDR3 totals 13 residues. The CDR3: CASSDGGHDGYTF. DNA for the CDR3: TGTGCCAGCAGCGACGGGGGTCATGATGGCTACACCTTC.

Many counts were recorded for this clone. The chain uses TRBV13 and TRBJ2-7; either TRBD1 or TRBD2 may fit D (7 bases each). The ends were cut back, 0 bases at V and 2 bases at J, with 14 bases in the middle. Germline lookup yields CDR1 PRHDT and CDR2 FYEKMQ (reference sequence). CDR3 length equals 16 residues. CDR3 DNA sequence: TGTGCCAGCAGCTTAGGCCAGGGGGGAGGGCCCTACGAGCAGTACTTC. Its protein product is CASSLGQGGGPYEQYF.

This clone was seen ten or more times. The chain recombines TRBV5-1 with TRBJ1-2; D is perhaps TRBD1 (5 bases). The V and J ends lost 0 bases and 3 bases respectively, with 9 bases between them. Germline values: CDR1 SGHRS, CDR2 YFSETQ. The CDR3 runs 14 residues. This CDR3 reads CASSLEGTDYGYTF. The CDR3 DNA reads as TGCGCCAGCAGCTTGGAGGGGACCGACTATGGCTACACCTTC.

This clone occurred many times. Different DNA sequences within this sample yield the same CDR3. The chain combines TRBV3-1 with TRBJ1-1; a possible D gene is TRBD1 (5 bases). CDR1 is LGHDT, CDR2 YNNKEL, per germline (reference sequence). Trimming took off 4 bases at V and 4 bases at J, with 10 bases between the two ends. The CDR3 has 13 residues. The CDR3 region has the DNA TGTGCCAGCAGCCGGGGACGGGGCACTGAAGCTTTCTTT. This gives the protein CASSRGRGTEAFF.

Many counts were recorded for this clone. The chain recombines TRBV6-9 with TRBJ1-2; a weak D match, TRBD1 (6 bases). Trimming pared 10 bases from V and 0 bases from J, leaving 15 bases between. The CDR3 is made up of 14 amino acids. Germline loops: CDR1 MNHGY, CDR2 SVAAGI. In DNA form, the CDR3 reads TGTGCCAAAAATCCTCGGACAGCTAACTATGGCTACACCTTC. As protein: CAKNPRTANYGYTF.

This clone was seen a few times. It may be a read error: a sequence one base away is much more abundant. The CDR3 sequence: CASSGYYNEHFF. Written as DNA, the CDR3 is TGCGCCAGCAGTGGGTACTACAATGAGCACTTCTTC. The gene calls are TRBV10-2 and TRBJ2-1; D unclear. Germline CDR1 WSHSY, CDR2 SAAADI. The CDR3 covers 12 residues.

V and J are TRBV6-1 and TRBJ2-1, with TRBD2 matching over 10 bases. This CDR3 region has 18 residues. Looked up from germline, CDR1 is MNHNS and CDR2 is SASEGT. V was clipped by 3 bases and J by 5 bases; unmatched bases: 13. CDR3 nucleotides: TGTGCCAGCAGTGACCCGAAGCCTAGCGGGAGTGCTGACAATGAGCAGTTCTTC. Translating gives CASSDPKPSGSADNEQFF.

This clone appeared many times. The V gene is TRBV7-2, the J gene TRBJ1-5; 10 nucleotides agree with TRBD1. With V trimmed by 5 bases and J by 4 bases, 5 bases remained unmatched. Germline CDR1 reads SGHTA; CDR2 reads FQGNSA. The CDR3 spans 15 residues. The CDR3 spells CASSPRTGGNQPQHF. CDR3 nucleotides: TGTGCCAGCAGCCCCAGGACAGGGGGAAATCAGCCCCAGCATTTT.

This clone was seen ten or more times. This sequence joins TRBV6-2 or TRBV6-3 and TRBJ1-5; no clear D. V gave up 2 bases and J gave up 6 bases, with 14 bases separating them. The germline V gene encodes CDR1 MNHEY and CDR2 SVGEGT. The CDR3 extends over 15 amino acids. CDR3 bases: TGTGCCAGCAGTTACGGTGTTTGGCCTTCTCAGCCCCAGCATTTT. Protein product: CASSYGVWPSQPQHF.

The rearrangement links TRBV20-1 to TRBJ2-5; 7 nucleotides match TRBD2. The J call may be mistaken, given a closer DNA end match to TRBJ2-1. In germline, CDR1 is DFQATT, CDR2 SNEGSKA (reference sequence). The CDR3 contains 13 residues. The CDR3: CSARGGSHNEQFF. The CDR3 DNA sequence: TGCAGTGCTAGGGGCGGGAGTCACAATGAGCAGTTCTTC.

This clone counts as medium-sized. The chain has TRBV5-1 and TRBJ2-2; D gene uncertain. The CDR3 sequence is 13 residues long. The germline V and J ends were trimmed by 1 base and 5 bases, with 6 bases remaining between them. Germline values: CDR1 SGHRS, CDR2 YFSETQ. This chain's CDR3 is CASSLLGTGELFF. The CDR3 nucleotides read TGCGCCAGCAGCTTGTTAGGGACCGGGGAGCTGTTTTTT.